The 27 T cell receptor beta chains below were found in one sample sequenced in a study of CD8 T cells in ankylosing spondylitis. Study outcomes and limitations: Ankylosing spondylitis blood seemed to carry a telltale TCR beta motif made of fewer than ten highly homologous variants.

The antigens of these receptors remain unknown. TCRdb redid the calling of the 5' RACE reads with MiXCR, one entry per CDR3 protein. The sample has about 500,000 distinct CDR3 sequences, about 13% seen once. The source material was blood, either unsorted or a sorted T cell fraction (not recorded which). These TCRs come from a male donor with ankylosing spondylitis.

The chain recombines TRBV9 with TRBJ2-3; 8 bases are a match to TRBD1. Germline CDR1 SGDLS, CDR2 YYNGEE. Trimming at V came to 0 bases and at J to 6 bases, leaving 9 bases not matched to a gene. The CDR3 is 16 residues long. CDR3 sequence: CASSVGGTGTSDTQYF. CDR3 DNA: TGTGCCAGCAGCGTAGGGGGGACAGGAACTTCCGATACGCAGTATTTT.

V is TRBV16 and J is TRBJ1-6; D is possibly TRBD1 (6 bases). CDR3 length: 17 residues. CDR1 is KGHSY, CDR2 FQNENV, per germline. Trimming took off 4 bases at V and 0 bases at J, with 13 bases between the two ends. CDR3 bases: TGTGCCAGCAGCCGAAGGACAGTCCCCTCCTATAATTCACCCCTCCACTTT. Protein sequence: CASSRRTVPSYNSPLHF.

This clonotype occurred a few times. The rearrangement uses TRBV27 and TRBJ1-6; D gene unclear. V shed 3 bases and J shed 7 bases, with 16 bases lying between them. There are 16 residues in the CDR3. Per the germline V gene, CDR1 is MNHEY and CDR2 is SMNVEV (reference sequence). CDR3 bases: TGTGCCAGCAGTTTCACCCAGGTTTCGGGGAATTCACCCCTCCACTTT. Translation: CASSFTQVSGNSPLHF.

The chain combines TRBV9 with TRBJ2-7; 9 bases agree with TRBD2. Germline V lookup: CDR1 SGDLS, CDR2 YYNGEE. CDR3 size: 16 residues. Trimming at V came to 4 bases and at J to 5 bases, leaving 13 bases not matched to a gene. This CDR3 is CASSLRTASGIHEQYF. Written as DNA, the CDR3 is TGTGCCAGCAGCCTGAGGACGGCTAGCGGGATACACGAGCAGTACTTC. The variable domain in full, with the rest retrieved from reference TRBV9 and TRBJ2-7, is DSGVTQTPKHLITATGQRVTLRCSPRSGDLSVYWYQQSLDQGLQFLIQYYNGEERAKGNILERFSAQQFPDLHSELNLSSLELGDSALYFCASSLRTASGIHEQYFGPGTRLTVT.

This clonotype was seen more than once but under ten times. The gene calls are TRBV20-1 and TRBJ1-4; 7 bases agree with TRBD1. J was trimmed by 8 bases and V by 3 bases; bases with no gene match: 18. The germline V gene has CDR1 DFQATT and CDR2 SNEGSKA (reference sequence). CDR3 length equals 17 residues. CDR3 DNA sequence: TGCAGTGCTAGGGAGAACAAACAGGGGAACGGGTTAGAAAAACTGTTTTTT. It specifies CSARENKQGNGLEKLFF.

This clonotype was recorded a few times. The chain uses TRBV20-1 and TRBJ2-3; 10 nucleotides align to TRBD1. Losses at the gene ends were 3 bases for V and 0 bases for J; bases not matched to a gene: 3. The CDR3 runs 15 residues. The V gene's germline CDR1 is DFQATT and CDR2 SNEGSKA (reference sequence). This CDR3 is CSASRQGASTDTQYF. DNA of the CDR3: TGCAGTGCTAGTAGACAGGGGGCGAGCACAGATACGCAGTATTTT.

J is TRBJ2-5 and V is TRBV11-3, with D possibly TRBD1 on 6 matching bases. V gave up 5 bases and J gave up 2 bases, with 21 bases separating them. Germline assignment: CDR1 SGHNT and CDR2 YENEEA. This CDR3 region has 17 residues. CDR3 sequence reads: CASSPALDRYLQETQYF. DNA of the CDR3: TGTGCCAGCAGCCCAGCCCTGGACAGATATTTACAAGAGACCCAGTACTTC.

This clonotype was counted between two and nine times. The gene calls are TRBV29-1 and TRBJ1-2; D is ambiguous. This CDR3 is built from 12 residues. V lost 7 bases to trimming and J lost 7 bases, with 16 bases between them. Per the germline V gene, CDR1 is SQVTM and CDR2 is ANQGSEA. The CDR3 nucleotides are TGCAGCGCCTCCGCCTTAGTAAGTGGCTACACCTTC. Translation gives CSASALVSGYTF.

A few counts support this clonotype. The J gene is TRBJ1-1, the V gene TRBV20-1; TRBD1 might be the D (6 bases). Germline V CDR1 and CDR2: DFQATT, SNEGSKA (reference sequence). V lost 4 bases to trimming and J lost 6 bases, with 15 bases between them. The CDR3 consists of 13 residues. The CDR3 nucleotides read TGCAGTGCTAAATACGGGACACTCCCTGAAGCTTTCTTT. This gives the protein CSAKYGTLPEAFF.

The chain's CDR3 is CASSPGLGVNEQFF. The CDR3 DNA is TGTGCCAGCAGTCCCGGCTTGGGGGTCAATGAGCAGTTCTTC. The rearrangement joins TRBV27 to TRBJ2-1; D assignment may be TRBD1 or TRBD2 (5 bases each). Between the trimmed V and J ends, which lost 5 bases and 6 bases, there was a span of 14 bases. This CDR3 contains 14 residues. The germline V gene encodes CDR1 MNHEY and CDR2 SMNVEV (reference sequence).

This clonotype was seen a few times. The chain is built from TRBV28 and TRBJ2-6, with a tentative D call TRBD2 (5 bases). The CDR3 contains 17 residues. V lost 6 bases to trimming and J lost 2 bases, with 17 bases between them. The V gene's germline CDR1 is MDHEN and CDR2 SYDVKM. DNA of the CDR3: TGTGCCAGCAGCAGGCGGACTCAGGCCGCTGGGGCCAACGTCCTGACTTTC. Its translation: CASSRRTQAAGANVLTF.

The V gene is TRBV29-1, the J gene TRBJ2-3; either TRBD1 or TRBD2 may fit D (5 bases each). CDR3 length equals 12 residues. Germline lookup yields CDR1 SQVTM and CDR2 ANQGSEA. V was trimmed by 7 bases and J by 3 bases, leaving 11 bases between them. The CDR3 bases are TGCAGCGGGGGGATTAGGACAGATACGCAGTATTTT. Translation gives CSGGIRTDTQYF.

In its sample, this clonotype was seen a few times. This rearrangement joins TRBV28 to TRBJ1-1, with D tentatively TRBD1 (5 bases). The CDR3 is 14 residues long. Deletions cut 5 bases from V and 4 bases from J, with 14 bases between. Germline values: CDR1 MDHEN, CDR2 SYDVKM. The chain's CDR3 is CASSPREESTEAFF. DNA of the CDR3: TGTGCCAGCAGTCCCAGGGAGGAAAGCACTGAAGCTTTCTTT.

The chain carries TRBV18 and TRBJ2-5; 7 bases are shared with TRBD1. V was pared by 5 bases and J by 6 bases, with 9 bases of the junction left unmatched. The CDR3 runs to 14 residues. CDR1 is KGHSH and CDR2 is LQKENI in the germline V gene. The CDR3 DNA reads TGTGCCAGCTCATCCACACAGGGGTATCAGACCCAGTACTTC. Translation: CASSSTQGYQTQYF.

This clonotype was recorded a few times. The chain recombines TRBV29-1 with TRBJ2-1, with D hard to call. CDR3 length: 15 amino acids. Per the germline V gene, CDR1 is SQVTM and CDR2 is ANQGSEA. Trimming removed 4 bases at V and 3 bases at J, with 16 bases between. The CDR3 spells CSVVGRLNHYNEQFF. The CDR3 nucleotides are TGCAGCGTTGTCGGTAGACTCAACCACTACAATGAGCAGTTCTTC.

J is TRBJ1-5 and V is TRBV20-1; TRBD1 is a possible D gene (6 bases). Germline loops: CDR1 DFQATT, CDR2 SNEGSKA (reference sequence). Trimming stripped 4 bases from V and 0 bases from J, with 13 bases between. The CDR3 totals 15 residues. The CDR3: CSANPQGYSNQPQHF. The CDR3 region has the DNA TGCAGTGCTAACCCCCAGGGGTATAGCAATCAGCCCCAGCATTTT.

This clonotype was observed a handful of times. The chain combines TRBV6-5 with TRBJ1-2, with D hard to call. The ends were cut back, 2 bases at V and 0 bases at J, with 10 bases in the middle. Germline V gene data show CDR1 as MNHEY and CDR2 as SVGAGI. The CDR3 has 15 amino acids. CDR3 sequence (DNA): TGTGCCAGCAGTTACGACGGCAACTCTAACTATGGCTACACCTTC. Translating gives CASSYDGNSNYGYTF.

This clonotype has only a few counts. V and J are TRBV7-7 and TRBJ2-3, with D tentatively TRBD2 (5 bases). Trimming removed 1 base from V and 6 bases from J, with 14 bases in between. The CDR3 has 15 amino acids. Germline V CDR1 and CDR2: SSHAT, FNYEAQ (reference sequence). This CDR3 reads CASSLGGSPADTQYF. CDR3 bases: TGTGCCAGCAGCTTAGGAGGGAGCCCTGCCGATACGCAGTATTTT.

This clonotype was detected a few times. CDR3 residues: CASSYRGGSYNEQFF. In DNA, the CDR3 is TGTGCCAGCAGCTACAGAGGGGGCTCCTACAATGAGCAGTTCTTC. This chain connects TRBV5-4 to TRBJ2-1; D is perhaps TRBD1 (6 bases). Germline values: CDR1 SGHNT, CDR2 YYREEE (reference sequence). The CDR3 totals 15 residues. V lost 3 bases and J lost 0, with 10 bases in between.

The chain has TRBV6-2 or TRBV6-3 and TRBJ2-7; possible D gene TRBD1, 6 bases. This CDR3 has 15 amino acids. Per germline, CDR1 MNHEY and CDR2 SVGEGT. V was trimmed by 6 bases and J by 5 bases, leaving 20 bases between them. CDR3 bases: TGTGCCAGCAGGGGAAGGGGGATCTCTAGCAACGAGCAGTACTTC. Translated, it gives CASRGRGISSNEQYF.

The rearrangement joins TRBV2 to TRBJ2-1, with a possible D match to TRBD1 (6 bases). The CDR3 runs 14 residues. Germline-derived CDR1 and CDR2 are SNHLY and FYNNEI. V lost 9 bases, J lost 6 bases, and 18 bases lay in between. CDR3 DNA sequence: TGTGCCAGTGCGGCAGGACAGAAGGCCAATGAGCAGTTCTTC. The encoded protein is CASAAGQKANEQFF. Filled out from reference TRBV2 and TRBJ2-1, the complete variable domain reads EPEVTQTPSHQVTQMGQEVILRCVPISNHLYFYWYRQILGQKVEFLVSFYNNEISEKSEIFDDQFSVERPDGSNFTLKIRSTKLEDSAMYFCASAAGQKANEQFFGPGTRLTVL.

CDR3 amino acids: CASSLREGADNEKLFF. In nucleotides, the CDR3 is TGTGCCAGCAGCTTAAGAGAGGGGGCCGATAATGAAAAACTGTTTTTT. The J gene is TRBJ1-4, the V gene TRBV7-2; TRBD1 agrees at 7 bases. This CDR3 is built from 16 residues. Germline V gene sequence: CDR1 SGHTA, CDR2 FQGNSA. J gave up 4 bases and V 2 bases, and 7 bases lay outside the gene matches.

The J gene is TRBJ2-1, the V gene TRBV20-1, with 10 positions matching TRBD2. In germline, CDR1 is DFQATT, CDR2 SNEGSKA (reference sequence). The V segment lost 6 bases and the J segment 4 bases; nucleotides outside the gene matches: 6. CDR3 size: 14 residues. The CDR3 loop reads CSALSGRTYNEQFF. CDR3 DNA: TGCAGTGCCCTTAGCGGGAGGACATACAATGAGCAGTTCTTC.

V gene TRBV18 combines with J gene TRBJ2-7, with 7 bases lining up with TRBD2. CDR3 length: 14 residues. The junction had 2 bases not matched to a gene; V was cut back by 3 bases and J by 0 bases. Germline CDR1 KGHSH, CDR2 LQKENI. The CDR3 here is CASSPSGPSYEQYF. In DNA, the CDR3 is TGTGCCAGCTCACCTAGCGGGCCCTCCTACGAGCAGTACTTC. The whole variable domain, filled in from reference TRBV18 and TRBJ2-7, reads NAGVMQNPRHLVRRRGQEARLRCSPMKGHSHVYWYRQLPEEGLKFMVYLQKENIIDESGMPKERFSAEFPKEGPSILRIQQVVRGDSAAYFCASSPSGPSYEQYFGPGTRLTVT.

The table lists this clonotype with a few counts. The V gene is TRBV29-1, the J gene TRBJ1-4, with D unresolved. The CDR3 runs to 15 residues. Looked up from germline, CDR1 is SQVTM and CDR2 is ANQGSEA. V shed 5 bases and J shed 0 bases, with 13 bases lying between them. CDR3 region: CSVWYGGATNEKLFF. DNA for the CDR3: TGCAGCGTTTGGTACGGAGGCGCAACTAATGAAAAACTGTTTTTT. The full variable domain, completed using reference TRBV29-1 and TRBJ1-4, is SAVISQKPSRDICQRGTSLTIQCQVDSQVTMMFWYRQQPGQSLTLIATANQGSEATYESGFVIDKFPISRPNLTFSTLTVSNMSPEDSSIYLCSVWYGGATNEKLFFGSGTQLSVL.

This clonotype has only a few counts. This chain uses TRBV11-2 with TRBJ2-7, with D perhaps matching TRBD2 (6 bases). CDR1 is SGHAT and CDR2 is FQNNGV in the germline V gene. This CDR3 spans 13 amino acids. Deletions cut 0 bases from V and 3 bases from J, with 6 bases between. CDR3 sequence: CASSLEGGYEQYF. The CDR3 region has the DNA TGTGCCAGCAGCTTAGAGGGAGGCTACGAGCAGTACTTC.

This clonotype was recorded a few times. The J gene is TRBJ2-1, the V gene TRBV24-1; 7 nucleotides agree with TRBD2. CDR3 size: 19 residues. V lost 3 bases and J lost 6; bases outside the gene matches: 19. Germline V CDR1 and CDR2: KGHDR, SFDVKD. CDR3 sequence reads: CATSDPGTNPRSVRNEQFF. For the CDR3, the DNA is TGTGCCACCAGTGATCCCGGGACTAATCCCCGATCCGTACGCAATGAGCAGTTCTTC.